These 8 T cell receptor beta chains were all obtained from the same sample, sequenced in a study of radiotherapy plus CTLA-4 blockade in lung cancer. Profiled with immunoSEQ multiplex PCR; TCRdb holds only in-frame clones, not every one. The sample lists tens of thousands of clones; approximately 80% were seen once. The sequencing here drew on peripheral blood, taken from a patient treated with radiotherapy plus ipilimumab. Receptor source: a human donor with non-small cell lung cancer who had a complete response to radiotherapy plus ipilimumab.

The chain recombines TRBV5-5 with TRBJ1-2; D not resolved. The CDR3 length is 14 residues. CDR1 is SGHKS and CDR2 is YYEKEE in the germline V gene (reference sequence). Trimming pared 2 bases from V and 0 bases from J, leaving 8 bases between. The CDR3 DNA follows: TGTGCCAGCAGCTTCGGGTCCTCTAACTATGGCTACACCTTC. It encodes CASSFGSSNYGYTF.

The gene calls are TRBV19 and TRBJ1-2, with D perhaps TRBD1 (5 bases). The CDR3 is 15 amino acids. V was clipped by 3 bases and J by 4 bases, with 15 bases between them. Germline CDR1 and CDR2: LNHDA and SQIVND (reference sequence). DNA of the CDR3: TGTGCCAGTAGTATCATGGGTGGGACGGGCTATGGCTACACCTTC. Amino acid sequence: CASSIMGGTGYGYTF.

This clone was counted once. This chain links TRBV7-2 with TRBJ2-7; the D gene is possibly TRBD2 (6 bases). The CDR3 consists of 15 residues. The germline CDR1 and CDR2 sequences are SGHTA and FQGNSA. The V and J ends lost 2 bases and 0 bases respectively, with 11 bases between them. CDR3 region: CASSLFGGSSYEQYV. CDR3 coding DNA: TGTGCCAGCAGCTTATTCGGGGGTAGCTCCTACGAGCAGTACGTC.

The chain couples TRBV19 to TRBJ1-2; 7 positions agree with TRBD1. V dropped 3 bases and J dropped 4; count of bases not matched to a gene: 8. The CDR3 is 15 amino acids. Looked up from germline, CDR1 is LNHDA and CDR2 is SQIVND (reference sequence). CDR3 loop: CASSMPGQKGYGYTF. Written as DNA, the CDR3 is TGTGCCAGTAGTATGCCGGGACAGAAAGGCTATGGCTACACCTTC.

This chain uses TRBV10-1 with TRBJ2-1; maybe TRBD2 (6 bases). Trimming pared 3 bases from V and 4 bases from J, leaving 16 bases between. Germline V gives CDR1 WNHNN, CDR2 SYGVQD (reference sequence). The CDR3 runs to 16 residues. The CDR3 here is CASSDVWDFTYNEQFF. The DNA of the CDR3 is TGCGCCAGCAGTGATGTGTGGGACTTTACGTACAATGAGCAGTTCTTC.

The J gene is TRBJ2-2, the V gene TRBV2, with D unclear. Trimming removed 3 bases at V and 1 base at J, with 3 bases between. CDR1 and CDR2 (germline): SNHLY, FYNNEI. This CDR3 has 13 residues. DNA for the CDR3: TGTGCCAGCAGTGAGGAGAACACCGGGGAGCTGTTTTTT. Translating it yields CASSEENTGELFF.

The count of this clone is one. The chain employs TRBV5-5 and TRBJ1-5; D call uncertain. CDR3 length: 15 amino acids. CDR1 and CDR2 (germline): SGHKS, YYEKEE (reference sequence). V lost 3 bases to trimming and J lost 4 bases, with 14 bases between them. The CDR3 protein is CASSSQVAVNQPQHF. Written as DNA, the CDR3 is TGTGCCAGCAGCTCCCAGGTTGCTGTGAATCAGCCCCAGCATTTT.

The chain recombines TRBV7-2 with TRBJ1-4; D gene ambiguous. V lost 3 bases and J 12 bases, leaving 11 bases between the germline ends. The CDR3 is 12 amino acids. Per germline, CDR1 SGHTA and CDR2 FQGNSA. DNA of the CDR3: TGTGCCAGCAGCTTCGGTCCGGAGGAACTGTTTTTT. This gives the protein CASSFGPEELFF.